This TCR beta chain was documented in a study of blood T cells in healthy people across ages. This CDR3 has 14 residues. J gave up 3 bases and V 5 bases, and 7 bases lay outside the gene matches. Germline V gene lookup returns CDR1 MNHEY and CDR2 SMNVEV (reference sequence). A sample-barcoded 5' primer and a J-beta primer mix were used in a second PCR of roughly 6 to 11 cycles. Each CDR3 protein gets one entry after TCRdb re-called the 5' RACE reads with MiXCR. In the table there are approximately 1,700,000 distinct CDR3 sequences, roughly 43% of which are singletons. Each sample yielded at least 6 million isolated PBMCs. The table lists this clonotype with a few counts.

The V gene is TRBV27, the J gene TRBJ2-7; 7 positions agree with TRBD2. Sequenced material: blood. The source of this sequence is a human donor in good health. The CDR3 reads CASSPSGGNYEQYF. The CDR3 coding sequence is TGTGCCAGCAGTCCCTCGGGGGGTAACTACGAGCAGTACTTC.